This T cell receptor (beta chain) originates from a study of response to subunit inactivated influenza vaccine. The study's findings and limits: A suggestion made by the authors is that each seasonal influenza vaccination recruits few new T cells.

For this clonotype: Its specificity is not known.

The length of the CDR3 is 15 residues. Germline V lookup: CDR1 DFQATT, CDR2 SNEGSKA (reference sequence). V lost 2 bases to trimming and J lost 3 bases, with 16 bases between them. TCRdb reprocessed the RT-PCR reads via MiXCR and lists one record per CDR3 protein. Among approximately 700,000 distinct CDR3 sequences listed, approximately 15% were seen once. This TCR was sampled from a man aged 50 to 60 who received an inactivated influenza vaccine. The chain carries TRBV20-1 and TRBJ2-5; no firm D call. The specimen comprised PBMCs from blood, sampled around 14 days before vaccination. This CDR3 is CSARIGTRVKETQYF. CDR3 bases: TGCAGTGCTAGAATCGGAACGCGAGTAAAAGAGACCCAGTACTTC.